The 8 T cell receptor beta chains below come from one sample, sequenced in a study of blood T cells in healthy people across ages. Next came a second PCR, run for about 6 to 12 cycles, which used a sample-barcoded 5' primer along with a J-beta primer mix. Via MiXCR, TCRdb re-called the 5' RACE reads, giving one row per CDR3 protein. Seen here are more than 1.4 million distinct CDR3 sequences, 42% observed once, and the top ten hold roughly 8.2%. The sample was blood. The receptors originated from a woman in her late teens or twenties in good health.

V is TRBV10-3 and J is TRBJ2-1; D uncertain. Trimming removed 2 bases from V and 0 bases from J, with 5 bases in between. CDR3 length: 14 residues. CDR1 is ENHRY, CDR2 SYGVKD, per germline. This CDR3 reads CAISEKGSYNEQFF. The DNA for the CDR3 is TGTGCCATCAGTGAGAAGGGCTCCTACAATGAGCAGTTCTTC.

This clonotype has just a few counts. The CDR3 DNA reads as TGTGCCAGCAGCTTCGTAGCGGGGGGAGGGGATACGCAGTATTTT. It yields the protein CASSFVAGGGDTQYF. V and J are TRBV7-2 and TRBJ2-3, with 10 bases that match TRBD2. Germline V lookup: CDR1 SGHTA, CDR2 FQGNSA. V was clipped by 3 bases and J by 6 bases; unmatched bases: 6. This CDR3 comprises 15 residues.

The chain joins TRBV20-1 to TRBJ1-5, with 12 nucleotides matching TRBD1. V lost 1 base and J lost 5; bases outside the gene matches: 6. The CDR3 runs to 16 residues. Germline loops: CDR1 DFQATT, CDR2 SNEGSKA (reference sequence). The DNA of the CDR3 is TGCAGTGCTAGAGCCGGGACAGGGGGCTTCGATCAGCCCCAGCATTTT. Its protein product is CSARAGTGGFDQPQHF.

The sample holds a few counts of this clonotype. This chain connects TRBV20-1 to TRBJ2-4; a weak D match, TRBD1 (6 bases). The J call may not be correct, given that the DNA end is closer to TRBJ2-7. There are 14 residues in the CDR3. CDR1 and CDR2 (germline): DFQATT, SNEGSKA (reference sequence). The CDR3 nucleotides are TGCAGTGCGAAAGGGACACCTTCCTTCTACGAGCAGTACTTC. This encodes CSAKGTPSFYEQYF.

The rearrangement joins TRBV6-1 to TRBJ2-4; TRBD2 is a possible D gene (6 bases). Germline V gene data show CDR1 as MNHNS and CDR2 as SASEGT. Trimming removed 1 base from V and 15 bases from J, with 10 bases in between. The CDR3 has 11 residues. CDR3 sequence: CASSEEVTRYF. The CDR3, as DNA: TGTGCCAGCAGTGAAGAGGTGACTAGGTACTTC.

This clonotype was detected only a few times. The chain is built from TRBV5-1 and TRBJ2-5; tentative D call: TRBD1 (6 bases). Trimming removed 0 bases from V and 11 bases from J, with 17 bases in between. This CDR3 is built from 14 residues. Germline lookup yields CDR1 SGHRS and CDR2 YFSETQ. The CDR3 nucleotides read TGCGCCAGCAGCTTGGTCGGCAGGGGCCAAGAGCAGTACTTC. Translated: CASSLVGRGQEQYF.

This clonotype has a handful of counts. The rearrangement uses TRBV20-1 and TRBJ2-1; 16 bases are shared with TRBD2. Germline-derived CDR1 and CDR2 are DFQATT and SNEGSKA (reference sequence). The V gene end was trimmed by 3 bases and the J gene end by 3 bases; junction bases not matched to a gene: 8. The CDR3 extends over 18 amino acids. The CDR3 reads CSASKLGTSGGGYNEQFF. The CDR3 nucleotides read TGCAGTGCTAGCAAACTCGGGACTAGCGGGGGGGGCTACAATGAGCAGTTCTTC.

CDR3 sequence (DNA): TGTGCCACCGGAAGAGGGGACACTGAAGCTTTCTTT. Its translation: CATGRGDTEAFF. The chain combines TRBV6-1 with TRBJ1-1; perhaps TRBD1 as D (5 bases). The germline gives CDR1 MNHNS, CDR2 SASEGT. The CDR3 runs 12 residues. Trimming removed 10 bases at V and 3 bases at J, with 12 bases between.